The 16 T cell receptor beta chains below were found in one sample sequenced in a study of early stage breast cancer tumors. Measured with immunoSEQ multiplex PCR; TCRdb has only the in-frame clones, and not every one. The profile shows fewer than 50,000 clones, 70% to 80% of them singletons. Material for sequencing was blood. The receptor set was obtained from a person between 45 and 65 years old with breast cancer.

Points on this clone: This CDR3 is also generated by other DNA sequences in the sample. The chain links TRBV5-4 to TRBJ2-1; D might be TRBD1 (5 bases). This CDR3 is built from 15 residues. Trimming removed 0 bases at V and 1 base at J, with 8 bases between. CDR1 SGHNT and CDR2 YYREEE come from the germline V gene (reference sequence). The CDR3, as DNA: TGTGCCAGCAGCTTGGATCAGGGTTCCTACAATGAGCAGTTCTTC. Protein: CASSLDQGSYNEQFF. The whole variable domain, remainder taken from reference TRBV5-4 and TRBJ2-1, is ETGVTQSPTHLIKTRGQQVTLRCSSQSGHNTVSWYQQALGQGPQFIFQYYREEENGRGNFPPRFSGLQFPNYSSELNVNALELDDSALYLCASSLDQGSYNEQFFGPGTRLTVL.

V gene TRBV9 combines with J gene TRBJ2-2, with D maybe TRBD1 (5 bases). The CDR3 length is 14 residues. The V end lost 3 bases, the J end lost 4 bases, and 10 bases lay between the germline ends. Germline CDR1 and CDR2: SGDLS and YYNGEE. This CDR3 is CASSDRQSTGELFF. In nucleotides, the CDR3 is TGTGCCAGCAGCGACCGACAGAGCACCGGGGAGCTGTTTTTT. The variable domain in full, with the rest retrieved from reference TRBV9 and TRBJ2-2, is DSGVTQTPKHLITATGQRVTLRCSPRSGDLSVYWYQQSLDQGLQFLIQYYNGEERAKGNILERFSAQQFPDLHSELNLSSLELGDSALYFCASSDRQSTGELFFGEGSRLTVL.

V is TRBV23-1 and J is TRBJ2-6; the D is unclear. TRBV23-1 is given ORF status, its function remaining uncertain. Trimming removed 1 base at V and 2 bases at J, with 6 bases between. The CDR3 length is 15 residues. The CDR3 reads CASSQLRAGANVLTF. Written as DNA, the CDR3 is TGCGCCAGCAGTCAATTACGGGCTGGGGCCAACGTCCTGACTTTC.

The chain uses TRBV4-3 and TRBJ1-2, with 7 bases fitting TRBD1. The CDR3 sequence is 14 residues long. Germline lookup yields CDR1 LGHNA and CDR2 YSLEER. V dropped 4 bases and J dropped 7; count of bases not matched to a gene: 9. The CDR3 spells CASSLTGVSGGYTF. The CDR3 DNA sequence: TGCGCCAGCAGCCTTACAGGGGTTAGTGGTGGCTACACCTTC.

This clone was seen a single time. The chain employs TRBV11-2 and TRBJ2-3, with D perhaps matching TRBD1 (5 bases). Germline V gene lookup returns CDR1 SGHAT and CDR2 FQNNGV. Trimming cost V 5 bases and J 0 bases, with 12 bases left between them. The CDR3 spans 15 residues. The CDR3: CASSRVQDSTDTQYF. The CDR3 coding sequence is TGTGCCAGCAGCCGGGTACAGGATAGCACAGATACGCAGTATTTT.

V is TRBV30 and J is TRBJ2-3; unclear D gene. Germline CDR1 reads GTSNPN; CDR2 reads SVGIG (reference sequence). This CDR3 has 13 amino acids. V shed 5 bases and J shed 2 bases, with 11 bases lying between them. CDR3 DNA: TGTGCCTGGGCTAACCCCCCCACAGATACGCAGTATTTT. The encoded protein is CAWANPPTDTQYF.

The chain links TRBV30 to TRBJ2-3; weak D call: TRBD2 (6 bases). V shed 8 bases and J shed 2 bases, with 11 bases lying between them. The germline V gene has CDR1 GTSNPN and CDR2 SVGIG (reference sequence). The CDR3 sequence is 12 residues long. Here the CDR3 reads CAVAGPTDTQYF. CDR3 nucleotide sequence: TGTGCCGTGGCGGGGCCCACAGATACGCAGTATTTT.

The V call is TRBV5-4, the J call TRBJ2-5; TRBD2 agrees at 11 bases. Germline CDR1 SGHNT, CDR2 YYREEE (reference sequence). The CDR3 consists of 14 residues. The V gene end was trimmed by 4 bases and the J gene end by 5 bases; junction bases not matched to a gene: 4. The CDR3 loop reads CASSLTSGSETQYF. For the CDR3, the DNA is TGTGCCAGCAGCCTCACTAGCGGGAGTGAGACCCAGTACTTC.

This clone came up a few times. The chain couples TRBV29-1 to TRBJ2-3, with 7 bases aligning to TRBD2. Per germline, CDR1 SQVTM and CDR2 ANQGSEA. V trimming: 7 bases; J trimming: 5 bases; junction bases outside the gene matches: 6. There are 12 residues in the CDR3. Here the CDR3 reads CSAWTRQDTQYF. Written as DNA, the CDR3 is TGCAGCGCTTGGACTAGACAAGATACGCAGTATTTT.

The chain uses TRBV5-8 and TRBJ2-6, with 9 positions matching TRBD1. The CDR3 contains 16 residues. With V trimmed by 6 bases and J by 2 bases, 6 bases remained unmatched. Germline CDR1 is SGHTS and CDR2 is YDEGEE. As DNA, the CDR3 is TGTGCCAGCATCCGTACAGGGGGCGCTGGGGCCAACGTCCTGACTTTC. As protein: CASIRTGGAGANVLTF. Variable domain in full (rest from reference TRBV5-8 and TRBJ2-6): EAGVTQSPTHLIKTRGQQATLRCSPISGHTSVYWYQQALGLGLQFLLWYDEGEERNRGNFPPRFSGRQFPNYSSELNVNALELEDSALYLCASIRTGGAGANVLTFGAGSRLTVL.

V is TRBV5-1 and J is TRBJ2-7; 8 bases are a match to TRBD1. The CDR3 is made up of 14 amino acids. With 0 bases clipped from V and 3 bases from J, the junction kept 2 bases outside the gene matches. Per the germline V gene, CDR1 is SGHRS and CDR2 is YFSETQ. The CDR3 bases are TGCGCCAGCAGCTTGGGGACAGGGAACTACGAGCAGTACTTC. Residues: CASSLGTGNYEQYF.

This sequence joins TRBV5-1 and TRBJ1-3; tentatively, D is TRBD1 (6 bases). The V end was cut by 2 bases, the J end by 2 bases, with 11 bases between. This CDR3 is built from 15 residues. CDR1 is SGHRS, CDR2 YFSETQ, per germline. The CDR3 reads CASSFLGTTGNTIYF. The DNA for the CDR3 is TGCGCCAGCAGCTTTTTAGGGACAACTGGAAACACCATATATTTT.

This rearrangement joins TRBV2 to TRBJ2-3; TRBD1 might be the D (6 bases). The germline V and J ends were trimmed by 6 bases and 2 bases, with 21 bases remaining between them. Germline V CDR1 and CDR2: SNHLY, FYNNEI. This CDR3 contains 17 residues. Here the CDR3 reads CASRHGAQGIPTDTQYF. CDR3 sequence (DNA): TGTGCCAGCAGGCACGGTGCTCAGGGGATCCCCACAGATACGCAGTATTTT.

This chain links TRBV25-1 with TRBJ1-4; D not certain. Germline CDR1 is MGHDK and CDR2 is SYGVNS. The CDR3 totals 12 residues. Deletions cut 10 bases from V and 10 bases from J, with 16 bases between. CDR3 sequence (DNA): TGTGCCATGCAAGCGGTGGGTGGAAAACTGTTTTTT. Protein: CAMQAVGGKLFF.

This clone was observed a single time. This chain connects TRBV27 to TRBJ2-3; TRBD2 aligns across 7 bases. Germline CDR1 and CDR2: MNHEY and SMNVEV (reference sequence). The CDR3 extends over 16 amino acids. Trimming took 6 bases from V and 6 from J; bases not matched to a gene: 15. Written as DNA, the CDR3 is TGTGCCAGCAGACCCACCCTAGCGGTGGGAAAGGATACGCAGTATTTT. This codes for CASRPTLAVGKDTQYF.

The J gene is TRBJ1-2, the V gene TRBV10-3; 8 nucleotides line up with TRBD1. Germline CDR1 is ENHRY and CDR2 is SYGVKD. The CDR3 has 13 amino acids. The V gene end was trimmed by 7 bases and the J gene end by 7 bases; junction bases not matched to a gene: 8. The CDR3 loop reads CAITGQGGSGYTF. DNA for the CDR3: TGTGCCATCACAGGACAGGGCGGTTCTGGCTACACCTTC.